This T cell receptor beta chain was observed in a study of response to subunit inactivated influenza vaccine. Study observations and caveats: It was suggested by the authors that few new T cells are recruited by each seasonal influenza vaccination.

This CDR3 is built from 13 residues. Germline values: CDR1 KGHDR, CDR2 SFDVKD. V shed 11 bases and J 5 bases; nucleotides not matched to a gene: 7. On this clonotype itself: Its antigen is currently unknown.

One entry per CDR3 protein results from TCRdb running MiXCR on the RT-PCR reads. In the table there are under 950,000 distinct CDR3 sequences, around 20% of which are singletons. The receptor was isolated from a man in his forties or fifties who received an inactivated influenza vaccine. This chain uses TRBV24-1 with TRBJ1-3; 8 bases map to TRBD1. The sample here was PBMCs from blood, taken more than 4 days after vaccination. This CDR3 is CANYGQGRNTIYF. The CDR3 DNA reads as TGTGCCAACTATGGACAGGGAAGAAACACCATATATTTT.